This T cell receptor beta chain originates from a study of T-cell memory formation after mild COVID-19. Study as a whole: In these data, TCR clusters were largely donor specific. General study points: CD4+ clones that contracted lay mainly in CM and EM; CD8+ ones lay in EMRA. A subset of responding clones appeared in pre-infection memory, suggesting cross-reactive memory joined.

This clonotype has more than one count but fewer than ten. Its antigen remains unidentified. From germline, CDR1 is LGHDT and CDR2 YNNKEL (reference sequence). This CDR3 is 13 amino acids long. Trimming took off 1 base at V and 6 bases at J, with 10 bases between the two ends. Via MiXCR, TCRdb re-called the 5' RACE reads, giving one row per CDR3 protein. The repertoire holds roughly 130,000 distinct CDR3 sequences, 16% seen once, with about 15% in the top ten. The sample taken for sequencing was PBMCs or a T cell subset sorted from them (not recorded which). The clonotype was recovered from an adult woman who had mild COVID-19 (a few samples of this study predate the infection). Cell type and time point are not known. The V gene is TRBV3-1, the J gene TRBJ2-7; D unresolved. The CDR3 DNA sequence: TGTGCCAGCAGCCAAGGAGGAGTATCCGAGCAGTACTTC. It codes for CASSQGGVSEQYF.